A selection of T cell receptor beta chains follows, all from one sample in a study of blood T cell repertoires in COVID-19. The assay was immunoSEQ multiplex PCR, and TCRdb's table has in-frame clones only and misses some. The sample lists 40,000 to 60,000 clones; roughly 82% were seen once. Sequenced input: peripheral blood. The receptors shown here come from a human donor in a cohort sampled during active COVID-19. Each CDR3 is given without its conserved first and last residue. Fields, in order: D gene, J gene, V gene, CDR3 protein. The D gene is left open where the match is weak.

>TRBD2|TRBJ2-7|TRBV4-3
ASSQDWEGGAYEQY
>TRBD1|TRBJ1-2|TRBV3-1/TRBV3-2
ASSPLTGVRGYT
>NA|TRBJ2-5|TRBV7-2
ASSGAVSRETQY
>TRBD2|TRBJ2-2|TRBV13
ASSLGVAGGFDTGELF
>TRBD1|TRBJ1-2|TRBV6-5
ASSYQAGGRGYT
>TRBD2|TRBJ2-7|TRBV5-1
ASSLRSGSGHEQY
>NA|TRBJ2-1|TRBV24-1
ATSVGEVHNEQF
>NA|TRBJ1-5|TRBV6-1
ASSEPIDRFRQPQH
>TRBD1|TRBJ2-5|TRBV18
ASSPRADRGQETQY
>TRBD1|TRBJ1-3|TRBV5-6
ASSPSTGDFGNTIY
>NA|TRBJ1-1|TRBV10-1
ASSESGGLAEAF
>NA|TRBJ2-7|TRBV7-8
ASSVTSNYEQY
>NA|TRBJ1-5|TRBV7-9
ASSLPEPQH
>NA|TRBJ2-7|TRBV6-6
ASRVTITGGEQY
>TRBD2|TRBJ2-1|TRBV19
ASTQAGEFSDEQF
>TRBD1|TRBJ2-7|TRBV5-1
ASSLGQGGYEQY
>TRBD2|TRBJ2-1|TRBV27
ASREGLAGYNEQF
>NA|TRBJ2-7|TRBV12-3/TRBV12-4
ASSLRAGTEQY
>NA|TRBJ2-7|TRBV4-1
ASSPRQGLSYEQY
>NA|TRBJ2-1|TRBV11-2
ASSPDSFEQF
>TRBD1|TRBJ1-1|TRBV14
ASSQNKGARAF
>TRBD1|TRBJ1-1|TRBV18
ASSARGQEETEAF
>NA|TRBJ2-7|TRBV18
ASSPQPGGTNEQY
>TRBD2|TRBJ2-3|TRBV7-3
ASSFRGRVIAGGSTDTQY
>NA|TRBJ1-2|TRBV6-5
ASSYSKDIYGYT
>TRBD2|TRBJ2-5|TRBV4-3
ASSQDKAGQETQY
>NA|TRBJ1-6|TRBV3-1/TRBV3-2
ASSPRTVFFPSDNSPLH
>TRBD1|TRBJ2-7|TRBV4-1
ASSQPEDRAYEQY
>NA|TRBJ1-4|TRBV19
ASEGVGEKLF
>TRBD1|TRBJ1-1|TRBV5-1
ASSTWDRGGTEAF
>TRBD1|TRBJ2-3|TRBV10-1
ASSDGTGITDTQY
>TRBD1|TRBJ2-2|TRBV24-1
ATSDPQGDNTGELF
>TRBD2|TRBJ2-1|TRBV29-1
SVRLSGNYYNEQF
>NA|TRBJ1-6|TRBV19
ASSNPASGSPLH
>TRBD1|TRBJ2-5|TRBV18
ASSLGQGETQY
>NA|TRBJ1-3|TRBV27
ASSLSRQESSGNTIY
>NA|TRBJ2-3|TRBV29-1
SVVRQAQGDTQY
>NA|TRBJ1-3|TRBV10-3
AISGYSGNTIY
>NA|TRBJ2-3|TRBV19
ASSAMDTMGSQY
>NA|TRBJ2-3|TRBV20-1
SASVDRTQY
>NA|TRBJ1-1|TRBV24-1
ATSDLVDGPPGVTEAF
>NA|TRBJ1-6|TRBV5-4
ASSLDSHNSPLH
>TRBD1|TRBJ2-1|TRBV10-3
AIRQGFTYNEQF
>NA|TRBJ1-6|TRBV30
AWSGSGVLLPDSPLH
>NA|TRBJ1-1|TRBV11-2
ASSLVGGVGTEAF
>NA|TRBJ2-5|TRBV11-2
ASSLDSETQY
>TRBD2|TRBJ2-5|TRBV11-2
ASSFRTSGAQETQY
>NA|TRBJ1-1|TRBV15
ATSRPTLGTEAF
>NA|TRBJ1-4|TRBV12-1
ASSFAGGARDEKLF
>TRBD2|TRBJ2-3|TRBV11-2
ASSTGLAGGTDTQY
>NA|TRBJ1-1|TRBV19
ASSIEGTNPEAF
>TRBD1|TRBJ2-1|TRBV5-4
ASSPNEEQGKDDEQF
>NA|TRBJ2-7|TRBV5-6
ASGLWLRSEQY
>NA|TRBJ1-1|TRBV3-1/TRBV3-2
ASSSLPRAEAF